Listed below are T cell receptor beta chains from one sample, sequenced in a study of blood T cell repertoires in COVID-19. Assay: immunoSEQ multiplex PCR; the TCRdb copy retains only in-frame clones and omits some. Here the sample spans about 270,000 clones, more than 75% being singletons. Sequenced material: PBMCs or T cells enriched from blood (not recorded which). The receptors stem from a woman under 30 who had recovered from COVID-19. Each CDR3 is given with its conserved first and last residue. D genes are given only for firm matches. The size field is filled for only some rows; it gives once, few, many or a size class.

v_call,j_call,clone_size,d_call,cdr3_aa,cdr3_nt
TRBV5-4,TRBJ1-6,NA,NA,CASSTIDRLSSPLHF,TGTGCCAGCAGCACCATAGACAGGTTAAGTTCACCCCTCCACTTT
TRBV7-9,TRBJ1-4,once,NA,CASSPTLTSEKLFF,TGTGCCAGCAGCCCCACATTGACATCTGAAAAACTGTTTTTT
TRBV5-1,TRBJ1-6,NA,NA,CASSSSEGRRSPLHF,TGCGCCAGCAGCTCCTCCGAGGGAAGGCGGTCACCCCTCCACTTT
TRBV5-6,TRBJ2-3,NA,NA,CASSLVVENAQYF,TGTGCCAGCAGCTTGGTTGTGGAGAACGCGCAGTATTTT
TRBV28,TRBJ2-2,NA,NA,CASSIDRPDTGELFF,TGTGCCAGCAGCATAGACAGACCCGACACCGGGGAGCTGTTTTTT
TRBV4-1,TRBJ2-5,NA,NA,CASSQGPFRDQETQYF,TGCGCCAGCAGCCAAGGCCCCTTCAGGGACCAAGAGACCCAGTACTTC
TRBV18,TRBJ1-3,NA,TRBD1,CASSPSGGQGRTGNTIYF,TGTGCCAGCTCACCCAGTGGAGGACAGGGGAGGACTGGAAACACCATATATTTT
TRBV30,TRBJ1-1,NA,TRBD1,CAWSVAVFRGQGEGETEAFF,TGTGCCTGGAGTGTGGCGGTGTTTAGGGGACAGGGTGAAGGTGAGACTGAAGCTTTCTTT
TRBV5-1,TRBJ1-6,NA,TRBD1,CASSPLQGRYSPLHF,TGCGCCAGCAGCCCACTACAGGGGAGATATTCACCCCTCCACTTT
TRBV13,TRBJ2-3,once,NA,CASSGPGRDTQYF,TGTGCCAGCAGCGGACCCGGGAGAGATACGCAGTATTTT
TRBV7-9,TRBJ1-6,NA,NA,CASSLGGRGALHF,TGTGCCAGCAGCTTAGGGGGTCGGGGAGCCCTCCACTTT
TRBV3-1/TRBV3-2,TRBJ1-2,NA,NA,CASSQDGTGLPSYGYTF,TGTGCCAGCAGCCAAGATGGTACAGGACTACCCAGCTATGGCTACACCTTC
TRBV2,TRBJ1-4,NA,NA,CASRLQGSTNEKLFF,TGTGCCAGCAGGCTGCAGGGATCAACTAATGAAAAACTGTTTTTT
TRBV5-5,TRBJ1-2,NA,NA,CASSHTAGVGYGYTF,TGTGCCAGCAGCCACACCGCGGGTGTGGGCTATGGCTACACCTTC
TRBV18,TRBJ1-1,once,NA,CASSPPNRNTEAFF,TGTGCCAGCTCACCACCGAACAGGAACACTGAAGCTTTCTTT
TRBV6-2/TRBV6-3,TRBJ2-7,NA,TRBD2,CASTPGGSYEQYF,TGTGCCAGCACCCCCGGGGGGTCCTACGAGCAGTACTTC
TRBV2,TRBJ1-1,few,TRBD1,CASSETGDIRMNTEAFF,TGTGCCAGCAGCGAAACAGGGGATATTCGGATGAACACTGAAGCTTTCTTT
TRBV2,TRBJ1-5,few,NA,CASSEGLPNQPQHF,TGTGCCAGCAGTGAGGGACTTCCCAATCAGCCCCAGCATTTT
TRBV11-3,TRBJ1-4,few,NA,CASSLGGSNEKLFF,TGTGCCAGCAGCTTGGGGGGGTCTAATGAAAAACTGTTTTTT
TRBV19,TRBJ2-1,NA,TRBD1,CASSIARGTGSSYNEQFF,TGTGCCAGTAGTATAGCCAGGGGGACAGGTAGCTCCTACAATGAGCAGTTCTTC
TRBV10-3,TRBJ1-5,NA,TRBD1,CAIILQGATSNQPQHF,TGTGCCATCATTCTCCAGGGGGCGACTAGCAATCAGCCCCAGCATTTT
TRBV19,TRBJ2-7,NA,NA,CASSTGSGGYEQYF,TGTGCCAGTAGTACCGGATCCGGGGGATACGAGCAGTACTTC
TRBV28,TRBJ1-4,NA,NA,CASSLYRESEKLFF,TGTGCCAGCAGTTTGTACAGGGAAAGTGAAAAACTGTTTTTT
TRBV5-6,TRBJ1-6,NA,TRBD1,CASTTGGGSPLHF,TGTGCCAGCACGACAGGGGGCGGATCACCCCTCCACTTT
TRBV11-3,TRBJ2-1,NA,TRBD1,CASSLDVTGGSEQFF,TGTGCCAGCAGCTTAGACGTGACAGGGGGCAGTGAGCAGTTCTTC
TRBV10-1,TRBJ2-2,NA,NA,CASRREANTGELFF,TGCGCCAGCAGGAGGGAGGCGAACACCGGGGAGCTGTTTTTT
TRBV7-2,TRBJ1-4,NA,NA,CASSPGLQVEKLFF,TGTGCCAGCAGCCCAGGACTGCAGGTTGAAAAACTGTTTTTT
TRBV2,TRBJ2-3,NA,NA,CASSWTEPSADTQYF,TGTGCCAGCAGTTGGACTGAGCCCTCGGCTGATACGCAGTATTTT
TRBV19,TRBJ1-2,NA,TRBD1,CASSSRDRASGYGYTF,TGTGCCAGTAGTTCGCGCGACAGGGCCTCTGGCTATGGCTACACCTTC
TRBV7-2,TRBJ1-5,NA,NA,CASSLGPAGNQPQHF,TGTGCCAGCAGCTTAGGCCCGGCGGGGAATCAGCCCCAGCATTTT
TRBV11-2,TRBJ2-3,NA,NA,CASSLDLARAVDTDTQYF,TGTGCCAGCAGCTTAGATCTGGCGAGGGCCGTAGACACAGATACGCAGTATTTT
TRBV7-2,TRBJ1-2,NA,NA,CASSPEWRSYGYTF,TGTGCCAGCAGCCCCGAATGGAGGAGCTATGGCTACACCTTC
TRBV4-1,TRBJ1-2,few,NA,CASSHPTLSAGTNYGYTF,TGCGCCAGCAGCCACCCAACTTTGTCGGCAGGGACTAACTATGGCTACACCTTC
TRBV6-2/TRBV6-3,TRBJ2-1,NA,TRBD2,CASSYSRVMKRGGSSYNEQFF,TGTGCCAGCAGTTACTCGAGGGTGATGAAGCGGGGGGGTAGCTCCTACAATGAGCAGTTCTTC
TRBV7-9,TRBJ2-5,NA,NA,CASSHLMSGYQETQYF,TGTGCCAGCAGCCACCTAATGTCGGGGTACCAAGAGACCCAGTACTTC
TRBV16,TRBJ2-7,NA,NA,CASSHAFSTGRFYEQYF,TGTGCCAGCAGCCACGCCTTTTCGACAGGGAGGTTCTACGAGCAGTACTTC
TRBV5-1,TRBJ1-6,NA,NA,CASSQDIALSPLHF,TGCGCCAGCAGTCAGGACATTGCCTTATCACCCCTCCACTTT
TRBV27,TRBJ2-5,NA,NA,CASKGGQRSYF,TGTGCCAGCAAGGGAGGTCAAAGATCGTACTTC
TRBV7-9,TRBJ2-5,NA,NA,CASSSRQPWEETQYF,TGTGCCAGCAGCTCGAGACAGCCCTGGGAAGAGACCCAGTACTTC
TRBV7-8,TRBJ2-7,NA,TRBD2,CASSAPTPSGRAYEQYF,TGTGCCAGCAGCGCCCCGACCCCTAGCGGGCGTGCCTACGAGCAGTACTTC
TRBV27,TRBJ2-2,NA,TRBD1,CASSRDRGDTGELFF,TGTGCCAGCAGTAGGGACAGGGGGGACACCGGGGAGCTGTTTTTT
TRBV9,TRBJ2-7,NA,NA,CASGDFSEQYF,TGTGCCTCCGGGGATTTTTCCGAGCAGTACTTC
TRBV5-5,TRBJ2-2,once,TRBD2,CASSYRPGGGSTYGELFF,TGTGCCAGCAGCTACCGCCCTGGCGGGGGGTCCACTTACGGGGAGCTGTTTTTT
TRBV19,TRBJ1-4,NA,NA,CASASWGTATNEKLFF,TGTGCCAGTGCTTCTTGGGGCACGGCAACTAATGAAAAACTGTTTTTT
TRBV6-5,TRBJ2-1,NA,TRBD2,CASSPLAGDVNEQFF,TGTGCCAGCAGTCCCCTAGCGGGAGATGTAAATGAGCAGTTCTTC
TRBV7-8,TRBJ2-2,NA,NA,CASSFTVNTGELFF,TGTGCCAGCAGCTTTACAGTAAACACCGGGGAGCTGTTTTTT
TRBV5-6,TRBJ2-7,NA,TRBD2,CASSLLADSYEQYF,TGTGCCAGCAGCTTACTAGCGGACTCCTACGAGCAGTACTTC
TRBV14,TRBJ1-3,NA,TRBD1,CASSQVLVTGTNTIYF,TGTGCCAGCAGCCAAGTGTTGGTGACAGGGACGAACACCATATATTTT
TRBV5-6,TRBJ2-2,NA,NA,CASSLAGPGELFF,TGTGCCAGCAGCTTAGCAGGGCCCGGGGAGCTGTTTTTT
TRBV5-1,TRBJ2-2,NA,TRBD1,CASSPGDRGPANTGELFF,TGCGCCAGCAGCCCAGGTGACAGGGGACCCGCGAACACCGGGGAGCTGTTTTTT
TRBV2,TRBJ1-5,NA,TRBD1,CASTDRYNQPQHF,TGTGCCAGCACGGACAGGTACAATCAGCCCCAGCATTTT
TRBV28,TRBJ1-5,NA,TRBD1,CASSYTGGRDQPQHF,TGTGCCAGCAGCTATACAGGGGGCAGAGATCAGCCCCAGCATTTT
TRBV5-8,TRBJ2-5,NA,TRBD1,CASSHRTGEETQYF,TGTGCCAGCAGCCACAGGACAGGGGAGGAGACCCAGTACTTC
TRBV29-1,TRBJ1-3,once,NA,CSVGKGGGGSGNTIYF,TGCAGCGTTGGAAAAGGGGGTGGCGGGTCTGGAAACACCATATATTTT
TRBV20-1,TRBJ2-1,NA,NA,CSAWRNNEQFF,TGCAGTGCGTGGAGAAACAATGAGCAGTTCTTC